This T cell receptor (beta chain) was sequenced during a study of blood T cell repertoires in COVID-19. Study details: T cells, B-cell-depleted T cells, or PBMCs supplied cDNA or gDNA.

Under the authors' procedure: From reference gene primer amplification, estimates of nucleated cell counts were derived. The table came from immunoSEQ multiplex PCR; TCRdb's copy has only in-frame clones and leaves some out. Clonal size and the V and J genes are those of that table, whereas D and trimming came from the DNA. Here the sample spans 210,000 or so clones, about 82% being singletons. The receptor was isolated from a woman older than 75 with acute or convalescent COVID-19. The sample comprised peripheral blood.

The CDR3 region is CASSLDARVEPQHF. In DNA, the CDR3 is TGTGCCAGCAGTTTAGACGCTAGAGTAGAGCCCCAGCATTTT. This chain joins TRBV28 and TRBJ1-5; unclear D gene. V lost 2 bases, J lost 8 bases, and 13 bases lay in between. Germline assignment: CDR1 MDHEN and CDR2 SYDVKM. The CDR3 is 14 amino acids.